This T cell receptor beta chain was observed in a study of chemoradiotherapy in HPV16-positive cancers. About this clone itself: Its target is not known.

Using immunoSEQ multiplex PCR, the repertoire was profiled, and TCRdb retains in-frame clones only, with some absent. Altogether fewer than 70,000 clones are present, 90% being singletons, with the ten largest covering less than 3.5%. Study findings and constraints: HPV-responsive T-cell expansion during chemoradiotherapy was linked to improved recurrence-free survival in HPV16-positive patients. HPV-specific T cells were functionally defined from only a couple of HPV16-positive patients.

CDR1 is MNHNS, CDR2 SASEGT, per germline. This CDR3 comprises 13 residues. Trimming stripped 7 bases from V and 10 bases from J, with 19 bases between. This TCR was recovered from a human donor with HPV-associated anogenital cancer. The V gene is TRBV6-1, the J gene TRBJ1-1; no definite D call. The sequences come from blood, collected from a patient who underwent chemoradiotherapy. CDR3 residues: CASKDVVDPVAFF. The CDR3 coding sequence is TGTGCCAGCAAAGACGTCGTGGACCCCGTAGCTTTCTTT.